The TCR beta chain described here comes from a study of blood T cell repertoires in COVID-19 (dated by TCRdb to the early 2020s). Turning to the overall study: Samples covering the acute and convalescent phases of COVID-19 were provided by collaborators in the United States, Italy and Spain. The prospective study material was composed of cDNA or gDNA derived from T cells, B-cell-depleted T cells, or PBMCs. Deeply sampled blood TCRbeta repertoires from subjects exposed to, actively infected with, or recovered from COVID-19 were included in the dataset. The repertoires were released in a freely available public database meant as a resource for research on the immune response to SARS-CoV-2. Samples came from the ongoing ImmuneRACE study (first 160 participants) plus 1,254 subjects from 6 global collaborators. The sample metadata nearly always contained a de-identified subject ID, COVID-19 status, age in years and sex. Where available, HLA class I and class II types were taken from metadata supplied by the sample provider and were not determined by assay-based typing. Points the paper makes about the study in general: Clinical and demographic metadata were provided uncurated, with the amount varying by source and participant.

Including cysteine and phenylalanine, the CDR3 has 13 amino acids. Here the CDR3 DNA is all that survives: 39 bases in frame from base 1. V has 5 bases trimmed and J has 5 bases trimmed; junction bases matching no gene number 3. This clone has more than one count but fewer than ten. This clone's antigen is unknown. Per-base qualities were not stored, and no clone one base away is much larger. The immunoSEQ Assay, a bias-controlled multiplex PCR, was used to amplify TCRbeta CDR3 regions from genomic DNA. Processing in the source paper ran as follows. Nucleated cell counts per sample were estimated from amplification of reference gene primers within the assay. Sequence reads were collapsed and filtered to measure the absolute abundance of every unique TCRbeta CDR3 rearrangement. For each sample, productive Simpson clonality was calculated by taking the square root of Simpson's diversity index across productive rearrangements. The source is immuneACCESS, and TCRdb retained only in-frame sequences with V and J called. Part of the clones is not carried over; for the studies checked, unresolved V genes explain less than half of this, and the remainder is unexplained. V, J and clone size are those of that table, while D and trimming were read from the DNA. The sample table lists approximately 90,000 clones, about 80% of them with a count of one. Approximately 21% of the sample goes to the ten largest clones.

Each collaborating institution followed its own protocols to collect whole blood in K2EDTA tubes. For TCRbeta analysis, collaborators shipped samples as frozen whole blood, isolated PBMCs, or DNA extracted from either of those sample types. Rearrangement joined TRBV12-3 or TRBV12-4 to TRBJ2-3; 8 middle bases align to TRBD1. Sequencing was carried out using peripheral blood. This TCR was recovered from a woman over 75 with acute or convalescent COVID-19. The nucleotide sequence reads TGTGCCAGCAGTATGGACAGGGAAGATACGCAGTATTTT. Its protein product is CASSMDREDTQYF.